Listed below are T cell receptor beta chains from one sample, sequenced in a study of control samples from healthy donors and cancer patients. Produced via immunoSEQ multiplex PCR; TCRdb's table is partial and in-frame only. The sample holds 130,000 or so clones, roughly 84% seen once. The specimen sequenced was blood. These receptors were taken from a man in his forties in good health. The CDR3 runs from the conserved cysteine through the conserved F or W. D genes are given only for firm matches. The size of a clone is reported for some rows only, either as once, few or many, or as a class for expanded clones.

cdr3_length | d_call | j_call | v_call | clone_size | cdr3_nt | cdr3_aa
15 | NA | TRBJ2-3 | TRBV2 | NA | TGTGCCAGCAGCTCCTCGGAGCTCAGTGGAGATACGCAGTATTTT | CASSSSELSGDTQYF
14 | NA | TRBJ1-5 | TRBV18 | NA | TGTGCCAGCTCACCACAGACAGTGGGTCAGCCCCAGCATTTT | CASSPQTVGQPQHF
14 | NA | TRBJ2-2 | TRBV27 | NA | TGTGCCAGCAGTTTACTAGTTGGAACCGGGGAGCTGTTTTTT | CASSLLVGTGELFF
13 | NA | TRBJ1-1 | TRBV27 | NA | TGTGCCAGCAGACCCCGGGGAAACACTGAAGCTTTCTTT | CASRPRGNTEAFF
14 | NA | TRBJ2-2 | TRBV29-1 | NA | TGCAGCGTTTGCAGGGTGGACTTTGGCGGGGAGCTGTTTTTT | CSVCRVDFGGELFF
14 | NA | TRBJ2-3 | TRBV6-6 | once | TGTGCCAGCAGTGACCGGGCTAGCACAGATACGCAGTATTTT | CASSDRASTDTQYF
13 | NA | TRBJ1-3 | TRBV30 | once | TGTGCCTGGAGTACTGTTGCTGGAAACACCATATATTTT | CAWSTVAGNTIYF
16 | NA | TRBJ1-4 | TRBV7-2 | NA | TGTGCCAGCAGCTTAAGTACAGGGTTGGCCAAGGGAAAACTGTTTTTT | CASSLSTGLAKGKLFF
12 | TRBD2 | TRBJ2-5 | TRBV11-3 | NA | TGTGCCAGCAGCCGGGGGGGGAAGACCCAGTACTTC | CASSRGGKTQYF
12 | TRBD1 | TRBJ1-2 | TRBV5-1 | NA | TGCGCCGGCAGCCGGGACAGGGATGGCTACACCTTC | CAGSRDRDGYTF
16 | NA | TRBJ1-2 | TRBV29-1 | NA | TGCAGCGTTGAAAGCCCCAGACAGAATTCTAACTATGGCTACACCTTC | CSVESPRQNSNYGYTF
14 | TRBD1 | TRBJ2-3 | TRBV24-1 | NA | TGTGCCACCAGCGGGACAGGAATAACAGATACGCAGTATTTT | CATSGTGITDTQYF
15 | NA | TRBJ1-6 | TRBV5-5 | NA | TGTGCCAGCAGCCCAGTGACGGGTTATAATTCACCCCTCCACTTT | CASSPVTGYNSPLHF
14 | NA | TRBJ1-1 | TRBV29-1 | NA | TGCAGCGTAGGATCCACAAGTTTTAACACTGAAGCTTTCTTT | CSVGSTSFNTEAFF
15 | TRBD2 | TRBJ2-3 | TRBV19 | NA | TGTGCCAGTAGTATACCTAGCGGAACCACAGATACGCAGTATTTT | CASSIPSGTTDTQYF
16 | TRBD2 | TRBJ2-3 | TRBV16 | NA | TGTGCCAGCAGCCAAAGACTAGCGGGATCCACAGATACGCAGTATTTT | CASSQRLAGSTDTQYF
12 | NA | TRBJ1-4 | TRBV29-1 | NA | TGCAGCGCAGGCTGGGCTAATGAAAAACTGTTTTTT | CSAGWANEKLFF
14 | NA | TRBJ2-3 | TRBV19 | NA | TGTGCCAGTGGGGAGGCCACCTTCACAGATACGCAGTATTTT | CASGEATFTDTQYF
13 | NA | TRBJ1-3 | TRBV6-1 | once | TGTGCCAGCAGTGATGACGCTGGAAACACCATATATTTT | CASSDDAGNTIYF
18 | NA | TRBJ2-5 | TRBV7-9 | NA | TGTGCCAGCAGCTCCTCGCGAGGCGTCGGGGGGCTCCAAGAGACCCAGTACTTC | CASSSSRGVGGLQETQYF
15 | TRBD2 | TRBJ2-1 | TRBV19 | NA | TGTGCCACTACTCGAGGCGGGGGCTCCTACAATGAGCAGTTCTTC | CATTRGGGSYNEQFF
15 | NA | TRBJ1-2 | TRBV6-2/TRBV6-3 | NA | TGTGCCAGCAGTTTTGCAGGGGTTTTCAACTATGGCTACACCTTC | CASSFAGVFNYGYTF
17 | NA | TRBJ1-4 | TRBV3-1/TRBV3-2 | NA | TGTGCCAGCAGCCAAGAAGGGGACGGAGACTTGGATTGGGGGCTGTTTTTT | CASSQEGDGDLDWGLFF
15 | NA | TRBJ1-4 | TRBV15 | NA | TGTGCCACCAGCAGAGATTTCCGGTATAATGAAAAACTGTTTTTT | CATSRDFRYNEKLFF
15 | NA | TRBJ2-5 | TRBV7-7 | NA | TGTGCCAGCAGCCAGGTCCCAGGGCGAGTAGAGACCCAGTACTTC | CASSQVPGRVETQYF
14 | NA | TRBJ2-2 | TRBV7-2 | NA | TGTGCCAGCAGCCCGACTGGGAACACCGGGGAGCTGTTTTTT | CASSPTGNTGELFF
13 | NA | TRBJ2-2 | TRBV6-2/TRBV6-3 | NA | TGTGCCAGCAGTACTCGCGGTACTGGGGAGCTGTTTTTT | CASSTRGTGELFF